This TCR beta chain comes out of a study of beta chain features in type 1 diabetes. Study-wide findings and caveats: Significant though moderate, a shortening of TCRB CDR3s appeared in all four CD4+ subsets of Type 1 diabetes patients.

Expressed TCRB transcripts got sequenced, as all isolated RNA was reverse transcribed. The assay was immunoSEQ multiplex PCR, and TCRdb's table has in-frame clones only and misses some. The sample consists of 200,000 to 300,000 clones, approximately 10% of them appearing once. This CDR3 has 15 amino acids. J was trimmed by 9 bases and V by 5 bases; bases with no gene match: 10. Per the germline V gene, CDR1 is MNHEY and CDR2 is SMNVEV (reference sequence). A remark on this clone: Its target is not known.

This sequence joins TRBV27 and TRBJ1-6; 7 positions agree with TRBD1. Sequenced sample: naive CD4+ T cells from blood. This sequence was found in a man aged 25 to 45 with type 1 diabetes. CDR3 in amino acids: CASSPQKGAISPLHF. The CDR3 DNA sequence: TGTGCCAGCAGTCCCCAGAAGGGGGCTATTTCACCCCTCCACTTT.